Below, one T cell receptor (beta chain) is given with its context. The data originate from a study of long-term antiretroviral therapy in people with HIV. immunoSEQ v3.0 was run at survey level. Sequencing used immunoSEQ multiplex PCR; TCRdb keeps in-frame clones, though not all of them. The data show around 34,000 clones, about four fifths seen once. CDR3 length: 11 residues. Trimming pared 3 bases from V and 4 bases from J, leaving 0 bases between. Per the germline V gene, CDR1 is ENHRY and CDR2 is SYGVKD. The sequence came from a middle-aged man with HIV. V is TRBV10-3 and J is TRBJ2-2; D not resolved. Here the sequenced sample was unsorted PBMCs, taken 3 years after starting antiretroviral therapy. The CDR3 nucleotides read TGTGCCATCAGTGACACCGGGGAGCTGTTTTTT. Translated: CAISDTGELFF.